In its sample, the clone carrying this T cell receptor (beta chain) was seen a few times. What it recognizes is unknown. cDNA libraries of TCR beta carried unique molecular identifiers. Roughly 470,000 cDNA molecules came from about 1 to 10 million T cells. MiXCR was run by TCRdb on the PCR reads, yielding one entry per CDR3 protein. The sample gives 550,000 to 700,000 distinct CDR3 sequences, around 44% of which show up once; roughly 1.7% is in the top ten. The data stem from a study of post-analysis software for immune sequencing data. At the level of the study: The cohort encompassed relapsing-remitting, secondary progressive and progressive-relapsing multiple sclerosis disease courses. Findings of the study overall: Controls' normalized Chao1 diversity significantly exceeded that of multiple sclerosis patients. TRBV5-6, TRBV5-1 and TRBV20-1 belonged to a set of five TRBV segments that were more frequent in patients than controls.

The CDR3 extends over 14 amino acids. Germline CDR1 reads MNHNY; CDR2 reads SVGAGI (reference sequence). V lost 5 bases and J 1 base, leaving 10 bases between the germline ends. The V and J genes are TRBV6-6 and TRBJ2-3; tentatively, D is TRBD1 (6 bases). Sequencing used blood. The sequence was obtained from a girl between 10 and 17 years old with multiple sclerosis. CDR3 DNA: TGTGCCAGCAGTCGGGCAGGGGGCACAGATACGCAGTATTTT. Translation gives CASSRAGGTDTQYF.